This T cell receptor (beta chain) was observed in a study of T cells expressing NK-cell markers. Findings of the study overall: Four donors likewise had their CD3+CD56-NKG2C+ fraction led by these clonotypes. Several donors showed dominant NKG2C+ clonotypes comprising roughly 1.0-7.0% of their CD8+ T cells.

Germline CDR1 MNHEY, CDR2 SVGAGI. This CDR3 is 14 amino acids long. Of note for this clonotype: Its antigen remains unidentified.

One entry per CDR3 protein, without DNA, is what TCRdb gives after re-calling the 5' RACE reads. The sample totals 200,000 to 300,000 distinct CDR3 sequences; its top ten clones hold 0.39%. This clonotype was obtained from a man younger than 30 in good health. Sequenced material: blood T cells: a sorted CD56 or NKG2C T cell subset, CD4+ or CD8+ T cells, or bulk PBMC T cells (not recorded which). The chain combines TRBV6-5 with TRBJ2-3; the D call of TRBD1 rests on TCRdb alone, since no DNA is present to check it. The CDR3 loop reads CASSYGAGGDTQYF.